The source of this TCR beta chain is a study of blood T cells in healthy people across ages. A second roughly 6 to 12 cycle PCR used barcoded and J-beta primers. All cDNA molecules were each tagged by a template-switch adaptor with 12 random nucleotides. A single record per CDR3 protein comes from TCRdb applying MiXCR to the 5' RACE reads. Seen here are 650,000 to 1,000,000 distinct CDR3 sequences, 30% to 45% observed once, and the top ten hold around 13%. V was clipped by 4 bases and J by 7 bases; unmatched bases: 15. CDR3 length: 18 residues. Germline-derived CDR1 and CDR2 are SGHDT and YYEEEE. Total RNA was isolated from each sample in quantities of at least 6 micrograms. Note on this clonotype: Its antigen is not known.

Findings and caveats of the study: Comparison with aged donors showed that long-lived donors had more naive CD4+ cells and higher diversity.

The sequencing sample was made of blood. The chain links TRBV5-6 to TRBJ2-7, with TRBD2 identical over 15 bases. The clonotype originates from a man aged 18 to 30 in good health. The CDR3 DNA reads TGTGCCAGCAGCCCGGGACTAGCGGGGGGACTCTCCTACAATGAGCAGTACTTC. It specifies CASSPGLAGGLSYNEQYF.